One and the same sample provided the 32 T cell receptor beta chains below, sequenced in a study of T cell responses to AZD1222 COVID-19 vaccine. Libraries were prepared by immunoSEQ multiplex PCR; TCRdb keeps only in-frame clonotypes and omits some of them. The table includes some 100,000 clones, 88% detected once. Sequencing used peripheral blood, obtained on day 0 of AZD1222 vaccination. The source of these receptors is an adult in good health.

This clone was counted a few times. V and J are TRBV6-2 or TRBV6-3 and TRBJ1-5, with D possibly matching TRBD1 (5 bases). V dropped 5 bases and J dropped 4 bases, with 15 bases sitting between them. This CDR3 has 15 residues. Germline CDR1 MNHEY, CDR2 SVGEGT. The chain's CDR3 is CASSLRVGGNQPQHF. CDR3 in DNA: TGTGCCAGCAGTCTCCGGGTTGGGGGGAATCAGCCCCAGCATTTT.

The rearrangement uses TRBV28 and TRBJ2-7; 7 bases agree with TRBD2. The ends lost 5 bases at V and 4 bases at J; junction bases unmatched: 20. The germline V gene encodes CDR1 MDHEN and CDR2 SYDVKM. The CDR3 consists of 18 residues. CDR3 protein: CASSPWGGSLEDVYEQYF. Written as DNA, the CDR3 is TGTGCCAGCAGTCCATGGGGGGGGTCGTTGGAGGATGTGTACGAGCAGTACTTC. The variable domain in full, completed from reference TRBV28 and TRBJ2-7, reads DVKVTQSSRYLVKRTGEKVFLECVQDMDHENMFWYRQDPGLGLRLIYFSYDVKMKEKGDIPEGYSVSREKKERFSLILESASTNQTSMYLCASSPWGGSLEDVYEQYFGPGTRLTVT.

The V call is TRBV12-3 or TRBV12-4, the J call TRBJ2-1, with no clear D. Trimming removed 4 bases at V and 8 bases at J, with 3 bases between. The CDR3 runs to 10 residues. CDR3 in DNA: TGTGCCAGCAGTTCGGATGAGCAGTTCTTC. Protein sequence: CASSSDEQFF.

The V gene is TRBV7-9, the J gene TRBJ2-1, with 12 bases lining up with TRBD2. The germline gives CDR1 SEHNR, CDR2 FQNEAQ (reference sequence). Losses at the gene ends were 1 base for V and 9 bases for J; bases not matched to a gene: 16. This CDR3 contains 19 residues. CDR3 bases: TGTGCCAGCAGCTTAGTCGGGAAGACTAGCGGGAGTGTGGGGATTGAGCAGTTCTTC. This translates into CASSLVGKTSGSVGIEQFF. The full variable domain, its missing parts supplied by reference TRBV7-9 and TRBJ2-1, is DTGVSQNPRHKITKRGQNVTFRCDPISEHNRLYWYRQTLGQGPEFLTYFQNEAQLEKSRLLSDRFSAERPKGSFSTLEIQRTEQGDSAMYLCASSLVGKTSGSVGIEQFFGPGTRLTVL.

This clone was detected many times. J is TRBJ1-6 and V is TRBV7-2, with a tentative D call TRBD1 (5 bases). Per germline, CDR1 SGHTA and CDR2 FQGNSA. V shed 1 base and J shed 6 bases, with 10 bases lying between them. The CDR3 consists of 15 residues. The CDR3 sequence is CASSLGQRANSPLHF. The CDR3 DNA follows: TGTGCCAGCAGCTTAGGACAGAGGGCTAATTCACCCCTCCACTTT.

The chain is built from TRBV28 and TRBJ2-5, with 13 bases lining up with TRBD2. The CDR3 has 17 amino acids. The germline V gene encodes CDR1 MDHEN and CDR2 SYDVKM. V shed 5 bases and J 7 bases; nucleotides not matched to a gene: 13. The CDR3 loop reads CASSPPGLAGAVGTQYF. CDR3 sequence (DNA): TGTGCCAGCAGTCCCCCCGGACTAGCGGGAGCGGTTGGGACCCAGTACTTC.

The chain carries TRBV11-2 and TRBJ2-2, with D perhaps matching TRBD1 or TRBD2 (5 bases each). The length of the CDR3 is 13 residues. Trimming left V 3 bases short and J 6 bases short, with 8 bases between. In germline, CDR1 is SGHAT, CDR2 FQNNGV. The CDR3 protein is CASSFRGAGELFF. The CDR3 region has the DNA TGTGCCAGCAGCTTTAGGGGAGCCGGGGAGCTGTTTTTT.

The V gene is TRBV5-8, the J gene TRBJ1-4; 9 nucleotides match TRBD1. With V trimmed by 3 bases and J by 7 bases, 13 bases remained unmatched. Germline V lookup: CDR1 SGHTS, CDR2 YDEGEE. The CDR3 runs 17 residues. CDR3: CASSSQKTGTGLEKLFF. The CDR3 DNA is TGTGCCAGCAGCTCGCAAAAGACCGGGACAGGGCTTGAAAAACTGTTTTTT.

The chain carries TRBV5-1 and TRBJ2-5, with 11 bases fitting TRBD1. This CDR3 has 17 amino acids. CDR1 is SGHRS, CDR2 YFSETQ, per germline. Unmatched junction bases numbered 7, after V lost 2 bases and J lost 1 base. Written as DNA, the CDR3 is TGCGCCAGCAGCTTCGCCGGGACAGGGGGATTCCAAGAGACCCAGTACTTC. This codes for CASSFAGTGGFQETQYF.

CDR3 residues: CASSDRNTGELFF. CDR3 coding DNA: TGTGCCAGCAGTGACAGGAACACCGGGGAGCTGTTTTTT. The chain links TRBV25-1 to TRBJ2-2, with D hard to call. The germline V gene has CDR1 MGHDK and CDR2 SYGVNS. The CDR3 is 13 amino acids. V lost 3 bases and J lost 1, with 3 bases in between.

The V and J genes are TRBV6-5 and TRBJ1-1; 9 nucleotides match TRBD1. Trimming removed 6 bases from V and 2 bases from J; junction bases left unmatched: 7. The germline V gene has CDR1 MNHEY and CDR2 SVGAGI. CDR3 length: 15 amino acids. This CDR3 is CASSRPGQGNTEAFF. CDR3 DNA: TGTGCCAGCAGCCGACCGGGACAGGGTAACACTGAAGCTTTCTTT.

The sample holds one count of this clone. The V call is TRBV5-1, the J call TRBJ2-7, with 7 bases lining up with TRBD1. V lost 3 bases, J lost 2 bases, and 5 bases stayed unmatched. Germline lookup yields CDR1 SGHRS and CDR2 YFSETQ. The CDR3 spans 14 residues. The CDR3 here is CASSSRDSAYEQYF. CDR3 sequence (DNA): TGCGCCAGCAGCTCCCGGGACAGCGCCTACGAGCAGTACTTC. Supplemented by reference TRBV5-1 and TRBJ2-7, the full variable domain reads KAGVTQTPRYLIKTRGQQVTLSCSPISGHRSVSWYQQTPGQGLQFLFEYFSETQRNKGNFPGRFSGRQFSNSRSEMNVSTLELGDSALYLCASSSRDSAYEQYFGPGTRLTVT.

V gene TRBV3-1 (or the pseudogene TRBV3-2) combines with J gene TRBJ1-6, with D perhaps matching TRBD1 (5 bases). The V and J ends lost 4 bases and 3 bases respectively, with 7 bases between them. The CDR3 sequence is 14 residues long. Per germline, CDR1 LGHDT and CDR2 YNNKEL (reference sequence). The CDR3 protein is CASSRQHYNSPLHF. The CDR3 region has the DNA TGTGCCAGCAGCCGACAGCACTATAATTCACCCCTCCACTTT.

The chain employs TRBV28 and TRBJ2-7; D is undetermined. The germline CDR1 and CDR2 sequences are MDHEN and SYDVKM. The CDR3 totals 15 residues. V was shortened by 5 bases and J by 3 bases, with 17 bases between the two germline ends. CDR3 sequence (DNA): TGTGCCAGCAGTAGCGCGAAGGGCTCTTTCTACGAGCAGTACTTC. This gives the protein CASSSAKGSFYEQYF. Based on the CDR3 plus reference TRBV28 and TRBJ2-7, the full variable domain is DVKVTQSSRYLVKRTGEKVFLECVQDMDHENMFWYRQDPGLGLRLIYFSYDVKMKEKGDIPEGYSVSREKKERFSLILESASTNQTSMYLCASSSAKGSFYEQYFGPGTRLTVT.

This clone has just a few counts. V and J are TRBV7-2 and TRBJ1-5; D is uncertain. The CDR3 sequence is 15 residues long. CDR1 and CDR2 (germline): SGHTA, FQGNSA. Trimming removed 1 base from V and 4 bases from J, with 11 bases in between. The CDR3 coding sequence is TGTGCCAGCAGCTTAGTGCCCTTAGGGAATCAGCCCCAGCATTTT. Translated, it gives CASSLVPLGNQPQHF.

The chain carries TRBV4-1 and TRBJ2-7; no firm D call. The CDR3 runs to 15 residues. The germline gives CDR1 MGHRA, CDR2 YSYEKL. Trimming cost V 1 base and J 1 base, with 11 bases left between them. The CDR3 region is CASSQGHSLSYEQYF. The CDR3 DNA reads TGCGCCAGCAGCCAAGGGCATAGCCTTTCCTACGAGCAGTACTTC.

The rearrangement uses TRBV7-9 and TRBJ2-1; D is unclear. The CDR3 is made up of 13 amino acids. CDR1 is SEHNR and CDR2 is FQNEAQ in the germline V gene (reference sequence). The V end was cut by 0 bases, the J end by 6 bases, with 6 bases between. The CDR3 protein is CASSLAGGNEQFF. The CDR3 DNA sequence: TGTGCCAGCAGCTTAGCGGGTGGCAATGAGCAGTTCTTC.

The rearrangement uses TRBV19 and TRBJ1-2; maybe TRBD1 (5 bases). CDR1 is LNHDA and CDR2 is SQIVND in the germline V gene (reference sequence). This CDR3 region has 13 residues. The V gene lost 6 bases and the J gene lost 4 bases, with 12 bases spanning the gap. In DNA, the CDR3 is TGTGCCAGTAGGGGACGGGGCCTCTATGGCTACACCTTC. Protein product: CASRGRGLYGYTF.

The V gene is TRBV9, the J gene TRBJ2-1; D not resolved. CDR3 length: 15 residues. Germline assignment: CDR1 SGDLS and CDR2 YYNGEE. Between the trimmed V and J ends, which lost 1 base and 0 bases, there was a span of 8 bases. CDR3 amino acids: CASSVNARSYNEQFF. The CDR3 region has the DNA TGTGCCAGCAGCGTAAATGCACGCTCCTACAATGAGCAGTTCTTC.

This clone was observed a handful of times. The chain recombines TRBV6-5 with TRBJ2-7; 11 nucleotides agree with TRBD1. Trimming took 4 bases from V and 3 from J; bases not matched to a gene: 2. CDR3 size: 14 residues. In germline, CDR1 is MNHEY, CDR2 SVGAGI. CDR3 in amino acids: CASSSGTGGYEQYF. DNA of the CDR3: TGTGCCAGCAGTTCCGGGACAGGGGGCTACGAGCAGTACTTC.

In this sample, this clone turned up a few times. This chain connects TRBV29-1 to TRBJ2-3; possible D gene TRBD2, 5 bases. The ends were cut back, 4 bases at V and 1 base at J, with 18 bases in the middle. Germline V gene lookup returns CDR1 SQVTM and CDR2 ANQGSEA. The CDR3 totals 16 residues. This CDR3 reads CSVAPAHSEGTDTQYF. The CDR3 DNA sequence: TGCAGCGTTGCCCCTGCCCATAGCGAGGGCACAGATACGCAGTATTTT.

The chain uses TRBV14 and TRBJ2-2, with 10 bases lining up with TRBD2. V lost 3 bases to trimming and J lost 6 bases; unmatched junction nucleotides: 16. Germline-derived CDR1 and CDR2 are SGHDN and FVKESK. This CDR3 is built from 19 residues. The CDR3 loop is CASSHFPGLAQQGSGELFF. The CDR3 DNA reads as TGTGCCAGCAGCCATTTCCCGGGACTAGCGCAACAAGGGTCCGGGGAGCTGTTTTTT.

The chain is built from TRBV18 and TRBJ2-2, with D perhaps matching TRBD1 (5 bases). Germline V gene lookup returns CDR1 KGHSH and CDR2 LQKENI. Deletions cut 3 bases from V and 9 bases from J, with 23 bases between. This CDR3 is built from 17 residues. The CDR3 DNA reads as TGTGCCAGCTCACCGCGTAGGGGCGTGCCCTTCCTGCGGGAGCTGTTTTTT. It is translated as CASSPRRGVPFLRELFF.

This chain joins TRBV28 and TRBJ2-3; 9 nucleotides line up with TRBD2. With 7 bases clipped from V and 2 bases from J, the junction kept 22 bases outside the gene matches. The CDR3 sequence is 20 residues long. CDR1 is MDHEN and CDR2 is SYDVKM in the germline V gene. In nucleotides, the CDR3 is TGTGCCAGCACTCTCGATCACTACAAGCGGGAGGAGGGGCCCACAGATACGCAGTATTTT. Protein: CASTLDHYKREEGPTDTQYF.

J is TRBJ2-7 and V is TRBV11-2; 8 nucleotides agree with TRBD1. The CDR3 sequence is 14 residues long. Per the germline V gene, CDR1 is SGHAT and CDR2 is FQNNGV. Trimming removed 1 base from V and 3 bases from J; junction bases left unmatched: 2. This CDR3 is CASSLGTGNYEQYF. The CDR3 DNA reads TGTGCCAGCAGCTTAGGGACAGGGAACTACGAGCAGTACTTC.

The V gene is TRBV27, the J gene TRBJ1-1; D is ambiguous. V shed 7 bases and J shed 0 bases, with 12 bases lying between them. Germline CDR1 and CDR2: MNHEY and SMNVEV (reference sequence). This CDR3 has 14 residues. The CDR3 reads CASTSGNLNTEAFF. The CDR3 DNA is TGTGCCAGCACCTCGGGCAATCTGAACACTGAAGCTTTCTTT.

The chain combines TRBV3-1 (or the pseudogene TRBV3-2) with TRBJ2-7; 7 nucleotides match TRBD1. Germline V gene lookup returns CDR1 LGHDT and CDR2 YNNKEL (reference sequence). The CDR3 spans 15 residues. Trimming took 4 bases from V and 2 from J; bases not matched to a gene: 8. CDR3 in amino acids: CASSPPGQRPYEQYF. The CDR3, as DNA: TGTGCCAGCAGCCCTCCGGGACAGCGGCCCTACGAGCAGTACTTC.

This chain joins TRBV28 and TRBJ2-1; D call uncertain. Trimming stripped 6 bases from V and 12 bases from J, with 18 bases between. This CDR3 comprises 13 residues. Germline V gene lookup returns CDR1 MDHEN and CDR2 SYDVKM. The CDR3 region is CASRQVFHTAQFF. The CDR3 DNA reads TGTGCCAGCAGACAAGTTTTTCATACGGCGCAGTTCTTC.

The rearrangement joins TRBV28 to TRBJ2-3; 11 nucleotides align to TRBD1. Germline-derived CDR1 and CDR2 are MDHEN and SYDVKM. The CDR3 runs to 18 residues. V lost 5 bases and J lost 5; bases outside the gene matches: 15. The chain's CDR3 is CASSTRGQGVPGGDTQYF. The CDR3 DNA follows: TGTGCCAGCAGTACTCGGGGACAGGGGGTCCCGGGCGGAGATACGCAGTATTTT.

The V gene is TRBV10-2, the J gene TRBJ2-1, with 11 bases matching TRBD2. The V gene's germline CDR1 is WSHSY and CDR2 SAAADI. This CDR3 comprises 14 residues. The V segment lost 5 bases and the J segment 5 bases; nucleotides outside the gene matches: 2. CDR3: CASSLAGGNNEQFF. Written as DNA, the CDR3 is TGCGCCAGCAGTTTAGCGGGAGGGAACAATGAGCAGTTCTTC.

This rearrangement joins TRBV5-1 to TRBJ1-2, with TRBD1 identical over 8 bases. CDR3 length: 14 amino acids. With 1 base clipped from V and 4 bases from J, the junction kept 3 bases outside the gene matches. Germline loops: CDR1 SGHRS, CDR2 YFSETQ. For the CDR3, the DNA is TGCGCCAGCAGCTTGACACAGGGGGGCTATGGCTACACCTTC. Its translation: CASSLTQGGYGYTF.

The chain links TRBV7-2 to TRBJ1-6; no definite D call. Trimming stripped 0 bases from V and 3 bases from J, with 3 bases between. Per germline, CDR1 SGHTA and CDR2 FQGNSA. The CDR3 runs 14 residues. The CDR3 DNA reads as TGTGCCAGCAGCTTAGCCATCTATAATTCACCCCTCCACTTT. This gives the protein CASSLAIYNSPLHF.